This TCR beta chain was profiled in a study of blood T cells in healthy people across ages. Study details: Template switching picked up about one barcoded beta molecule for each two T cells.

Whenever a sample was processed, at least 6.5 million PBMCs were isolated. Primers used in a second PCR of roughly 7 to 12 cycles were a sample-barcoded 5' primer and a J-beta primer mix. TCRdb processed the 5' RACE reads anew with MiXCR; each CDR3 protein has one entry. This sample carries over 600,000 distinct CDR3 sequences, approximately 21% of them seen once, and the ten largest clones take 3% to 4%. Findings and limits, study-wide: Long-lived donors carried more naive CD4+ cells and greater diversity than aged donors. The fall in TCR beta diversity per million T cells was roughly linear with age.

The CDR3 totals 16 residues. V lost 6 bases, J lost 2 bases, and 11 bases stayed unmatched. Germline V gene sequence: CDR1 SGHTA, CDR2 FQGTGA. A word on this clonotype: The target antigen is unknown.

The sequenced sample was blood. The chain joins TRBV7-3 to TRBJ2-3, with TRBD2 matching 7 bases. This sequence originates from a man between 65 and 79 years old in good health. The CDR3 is CASSPLLAEVTDTQYF. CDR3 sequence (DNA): TGTGCCAGCAGTCCTCTCCTAGCGGAAGTCACAGATACGCAGTATTTT. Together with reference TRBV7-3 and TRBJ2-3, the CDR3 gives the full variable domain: GAGVSQTPSNKVTEKGKYVELRCDPISGHTALYWYRQSLGQGPEFLIYFQGTGAADDSGLPNDRFFAVRPEGSVSTLKIQRTERGDSAVYLCASSPLLAEVTDTQYFGPGTRLTVL.